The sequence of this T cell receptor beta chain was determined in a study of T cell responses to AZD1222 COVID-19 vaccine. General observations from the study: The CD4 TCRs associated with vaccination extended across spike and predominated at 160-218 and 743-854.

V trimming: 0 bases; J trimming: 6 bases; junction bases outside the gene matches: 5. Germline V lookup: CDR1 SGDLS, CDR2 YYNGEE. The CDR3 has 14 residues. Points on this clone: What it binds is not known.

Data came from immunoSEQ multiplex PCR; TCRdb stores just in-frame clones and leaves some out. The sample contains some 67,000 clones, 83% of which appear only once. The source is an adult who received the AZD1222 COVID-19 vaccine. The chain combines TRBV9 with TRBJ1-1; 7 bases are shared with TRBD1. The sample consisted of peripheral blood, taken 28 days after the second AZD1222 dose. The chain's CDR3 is CASSVATGVAEAFF. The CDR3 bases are TGTGCCAGCAGCGTAGCTACAGGGGTTGCTGAAGCTTTCTTT.